The sequence of this TCR beta chain was determined in a study of cytomegalovirus exposure and HLA in healthy donors (dated by TCRdb to the late 2010s). General notes on the study: An earlier analysis of under 600 of the donors reported 250 to 350 Gb of sequence data and roughly 110 million unique TCR beta sequences from about 179 million T cells. An early release that covered more than 550 HLA-typed donors contained around 330 gigabases of sequencing data and tens of millions of unique TCR sequences. Among the roughly 400 genotyped donors, approximately 76% belonged to the genetic ancestry cluster associated with self-reported Caucasian donors. The study aimed to test whether cataloging public T cell receptors could reveal signatures of past pathogen exposure. The study profiled the T cell repertoires of more than 500 subjects by immunosequencing and related them to cytomegalovirus serostatus. A separate validation cohort of some 130 different subjects was used in addition to the roughly 670-subject first cohort. To predict cytomegalovirus infection status, the study combined high-throughput TCR immunosequencing, statistical association of individual TCRs with disease status, and machine learning. In a later analysis, previously published TCR beta repertoires from several hundred donors were re-analyzed and high-resolution HLA genotyping was added so that TCR occurrence patterns could be studied. In the later analysis, no new phenotypic data were used to find candidate immune exposures; instead, reliance was placed on TCR beta sequences and their occurrence across donors. An earlier analysis of about 600 of the donors used high-throughput TCR beta sequencing to judge whether each TCR beta V gene segment behaved as functional or pseudogenic. Donor age, sex, ethnicity and CMV serostatus were collected together with the repertoire data. A later genetic analysis used genome-wide SNP genotypes for about 55% of the 666 donors, treating that subset as a discovery cohort. All discovery cohort repertoires had been generated on a single sequencing platform. HLA typing included class I and class II loci at four-digit resolution. Typing coverage differed by locus: A, B, C, DRB1 and DQB1 were typed in roughly 620-640 donors, DQA1 in about 510, DPA1 in roughly 590, and DPB1 in just under 490. Because of strong linkage in the cohort, roughly 5 DR-DQ haplotypes were treated as single units for association and clustering. Among approximately 370 genotyped donors of the cohort, an average of approximately 240,000 unique TCR beta nucleotide sequences was sequenced per donor, of which about 18% were non-productive. Study-wide findings and limitations: A total of some 180 TCR beta chains were listed by the study as associated with cytomegalovirus. Correlated functional status among segregating V segments might be attributable to linkage disequilibrium, but an unknown experimental factor could not be ruled out. Assigning TCR associations to individual alleles was difficult when HLA alleles, especially DR and DQ, strongly co-occurred. In vitro tests confirmed that three of the cytomegalovirus-associated TCR beta chains recognize cytomegalovirus antigens. The cohort was sequenced for TCR beta chains only, and without alpha or paired-chain data the features that could be detected were limited. The authors suggested that the approach could potentially be extended to other disease states and immunological phenotypes. HLA typing was unavailable for some donors at each locus, so association tests used only the typed subset. Sequencing depth was assumed to be roughly uniform across donors in the presence/absence analyses, though that assumption may not hold. Cytomegalovirus status was reported to be diagnosed by the classifier with high specificity and sensitivity in both the original and validation cohorts. A further reported finding was that TCR beta sequences accurately predicted the HLA-A and HLA-B alleles for most subjects in the first cohort. In a later analysis, TCR association rates were found to vary across HLA loci, with the most associated TCRs seen for DRB1 alleles and the fewest for HLA-C alleles. Because counts were too low, seventeen rarely observed V segments, including chromosome 9 orphons, were left out of the earlier analysis of several hundred of the donors. A later analysis associated roughly 17,000 TCR beta sequences with specific HLA alleles at a false discovery rate of 0.05. In a later genetic analysis, fewer N-insertions in productive TCRs were reported among donors in an Asian-associated ancestry cluster than the approximately 710-donor mean. While some public TCRs were present in many individuals, most TCR sequences turned up only very rarely across donors. The 87-base-pair reads could not distinguish some IMGT-functional V segments, including TRBV6-2 and TRBV6-3, so those segments were excluded. A later analysis reported that several top co-occurrence clusters appeared linked to parvovirus B19, influenza, CMV and Epstein-Barr virus. An association between a missense DCLRE1C variant and V-gene and J-gene trimming of TCR beta chains was found in a later genetic analysis and replicated in an independent cohort. CMV serostatus was the only immune exposure information available for the cohort. In a later analysis, HLA-associated TCR beta chains were found to be more clonally expanded and to have lower generation probabilities than equally common non-associated chains. In an earlier analysis of approximately 590 of the donors, most TCR beta V segments appeared in productive rearrangements about 87% or about 30% of the time, broadly matching IMGT annotations. The sequencing pipeline was judged likely to have produced a cluster of highly shared sequence variants as a technical artifact. In a later analysis, most CMV-associated TCR beta chains were found to appear HLA-restricted, with HLA associations seemingly driven largely by CMV exposure.

The library was built by means of the immunoSEQ multiplex PCR assay. For the multiplex PCR, a mixture combining 60 forward primers for TCR Vbeta segments and 13 reverse primers for TCR Jbeta segments was used. The CDR3 region of rearranged TCR beta genes was amplified from genomic DNA with a multiplex PCR assay. Amplified TCR beta libraries were sequenced as 87-base-pair reads on the Illumina HiSeq System. On the study's bioinformatics: A later analysis counted around 72 million unique TCR beta chains across the roughly 700 repertoires, and 10 million to 11 million of these chains were shared by at least two donors. Raw reads were error-corrected and collapsed into unique sequences with a nearest-neighbor algorithm that merged closely related sequences to remove PCR and sequencing errors. Alignment of CDR3 sequences to IMGT reference sequences was used to assign V, D and J gene segments. For a sequence to be retained, a match of at least six nucleotides to both a V gene segment and a J gene segment was required. Rearrangements were classified as productive when the CDR3 lacked stop codons and remained in frame with V and J, and all other rearrangements were classified as non-productive. CDR3 was defined according to IMGT convention as the region running from the second conserved V-encoded cysteine to the conserved J-encoded phenylalanine. Sequences without an unambiguous match to a single V gene segment were excluded from the earlier analysis of several hundred of the donors. An earlier analysis of fewer than 750 of the donors classified V segments as functional when productive rearrangements were above 56.7% and as segregating when the standard deviation between donors was above 5%. A statistical classification framework was built for diagnosing cytomegalovirus status from the catalog of TCR beta chain sequences. A later analysis assigned V and J genes by comparing TCR nucleotide sequences with IMGT/GENE-DB human TR gene sequences. The TCRdist pipeline was used in a later analysis to assign CDR3 sequences and most-parsimonious VDJ recombination scenarios. In a later analysis, each TCR beta chain was defined by its CDR3 amino acid sequence together with its V-gene family, and reads lacking a unique V-gene family were excluded. As a way to deal with suspected cross-contamination and a sequencing artifact, a later analysis dropped 500 to 700 nucleotide sequences that were highly shared and had low generation probability. In a later analysis, a clonal expansion index for each public chain was calculated from normalized within-repertoire ranks of inferred template counts. A later analysis computed generation probabilities with a VDJ recombination model fitted to out-of-frame rearrangements, and checked the results against IGoR. Hypergeometric tests were used in a later analysis to score TCR-TCR, TCR-HLA and TCR-CMV co-occurrence, with a repertoire-size bias correction applied to the TCR pairs. To estimate false discovery rates, a later analysis permuted the HLA or CMV assignments 20 times. In a later analysis, co-occurring TCRs were grouped using DBSCAN, with TCRdist sequence similarity added in when clustering inside HLA-allele-positive subsets. Repertoires with fewer than 30,000 or more than 120,000 public chains, plus five repertoires with anomalous nucleotide sharing, were excluded from co-occurrence clustering. TCRdb re-hosts the immuneACCESS table, in-frame sequences only. Its copies lack some clones; in the studies checked, an unresolved V gene accounts for under half of them, and the cause for the rest is not known. D and trimming were read from the DNA, whereas the V and J calls and clone size are those reported in that table. In all, the sample holds approximately 150,000 clones, and 75% of those were seen once. The ten top clones hold around 10% of the sample.

As regards this clone: It has no known antigen specificity. The record has no base qualities; no much larger clone is one base away.

The cohort comprised 710 or so healthy bone marrow donors. At the time of sampling, all cohort members were nominally healthy, though unrecorded immune exposures were likely present. The donor tested CMV seropositive, placing the donor among the approximately 310 seropositive members of the cohort. A peripheral blood sample was provided by each donor, and peripheral blood mononuclear cells were used for TCR beta sequencing. The Qiagen DNeasy Blood Extraction Kit was used to extract genomic DNA from the blood cell samples. The CDR1 and CDR2 encoded by the germline V gene are MNHNS and SASEGT. The CDR3 starts with the cysteine, ends with the phenylalanine, and has 15 residues. CDR3 DNA is the only sequence kept; it has 45 bases, read in frame from the first base.

The chain joins TRBV6-1 to TRBJ2-5; possibly the D gene is TRBD2, per 5 matching bases. The end of the DNA aligns better with TRBJ2-7, so the J call may be wrong. The receptor's source is a man aged 18 to 29 in good health and CMV-seropositive. The sample comprised PBMCs. Read as DNA, the sequence is TGTGCCAGCAGTGATGGACGGGGATCAACCTACGAGCAGTACTTC. It is translated as CASSDGRGSTYEQYF.